These T cell receptor beta chains were read from a single sample in a study of blood T cell repertoires in COVID-19. Assay: immunoSEQ multiplex PCR; the TCRdb copy retains only in-frame clones and omits some. The sample carries about 170,000 clones, just under 85% recorded once. Sequenced material: peripheral blood. The receptors derive from a woman of 80 years or more with COVID-19, enrolled during active disease. Each CDR3 is given with its conserved first and last residue. D genes are given only for firm matches. Expanded clones are given a class, and other clones once, few, many or no size at all.

d_gene	j_gene	abundance	len	v_gene	CDR3aa	CDR3nt
.	TRBJ1-6	.	13	TRBV10-3	CAISGEVGTPLHF	TGTGCCATCAGTGGGGAGGTAGGAACACCCCTCCACTTT
.	TRBJ1-2	.	12	TRBV3-1/TRBV3-2	CASSTVHYGYTF	TGTGCCAGCAGCACAGTACACTATGGCTACACCTTC
.	TRBJ2-2	.	13	TRBV5-1	CASSSELTGELFF	TGCGCCAGCAGCTCCGAGCTAACCGGGGAGCTGTTTTTT
.	TRBJ2-3	few	14	TRBV6-2/TRBV6-3	CASSYPDVGGTQYF	TGTGCCAGCAGTTACCCGGACGTGGGGGGTACGCAGTATTTT
TRBD2	TRBJ2-2	.	19	TRBV7-9	CASSVGISGGPTNTGELFF	TGTGCCAGCAGCGTCGGGATTAGCGGGGGCCCCACGAACACCGGGGAGCTGTTTTTT
.	TRBJ2-1	.	14	TRBV28	CASTPGLSYNEQFF	TGTGCCAGCACCCCGGGACTCTCCTACAATGAGCAGTTCTTC
TRBD1	TRBJ2-2	.	15	TRBV7-7	CASSLDRGLAGELFF	TGTGCTAGCAGCCTCGACAGGGGGCTAGCCGGGGAGCTGTTTTTT
.	TRBJ1-1	.	14	TRBV14	CASSESRVGTEAFF	TGTGCCAGCAGCGAATCCAGGGTTGGCACTGAAGCTTTCTTT
TRBD2	TRBJ2-2	once	15	TRBV6-5	CASFPPAGGSGELFF	TGTGCCAGCTTCCCCCCAGCGGGAGGGTCCGGGGAGCTGTTTTTT
TRBD1	TRBJ1-1	.	13	TRBV5-1	CASSRTGETEAFF	TGCGCCAGCAGCAGAACAGGGGAGACTGAAGCTTTCTTT
.	TRBJ2-1	.	14	TRBV27	CASSLRQVNNEQFF	TGTGCCAGCAGTTTACGGCAGGTCAACAATGAGCAGTTCTTC
TRBD1	TRBJ1-1	.	16	TRBV5-1	CASSLGQGAFNTEAFF	TGCGCCAGCAGCCTGGGACAGGGGGCGTTTAACACTGAAGCTTTCTTT
.	TRBJ2-3	.	14	TRBV28	CASSLPGSTDTQYF	TGTGCCAGCAGTCTTCCGGGATCTACAGATACGCAGTATTTT
.	TRBJ1-5	.	12	TRBV7-2	CASGGGIRPQHF	TGTGCCAGCGGGGGGGGGATTCGGCCCCAGCATTTT
.	TRBJ1-2	once	13	TRBV3-1/TRBV3-2	CASSHGDNYGYTF	TGTGCCAGCAGCCACGGAGATAACTATGGCTACACCTTC
TRBD2	TRBJ2-3	.	19	TRBV7-9	CASSLAGLGSGRASDTQYF	TGTGCCAGCAGCTTAGCGGGGCTAGGAAGCGGGAGGGCATCGGATACGCAGTATTTT
.	TRBJ2-1	.	10	TRBV25-1	CASRRDEQFF	TGTGCCAGCAGGAGGGATGAGCAGTTCTTC
.	TRBJ1-1	.	13	TRBV18	CASSPTTGPEAFF	TGTGCCAGCTCACCCACAACAGGTCCAGAAGCTTTCTTT
.	TRBJ1-1	.	15	TRBV19	CASSKPGARNTEAFF	TGTGCCAGTAGTAAGCCAGGGGCTAGGAACACTGAAGCTTTCTTT
.	TRBJ1-5	once	16	TRBV9	CASSVGEGRSNQPQHF	TGTGCCAGCAGCGTAGGTGAAGGGAGAAGCAATCAGCCCCAGCATTTT
.	TRBJ1-2	.	12	TRBV7-9	CASSASGVGYTF	TGTGCCAGCAGCGCATCAGGGGTTGGCTACACCTTC
TRBD1	TRBJ2-7	.	15	TRBV3-1/TRBV3-2	CASSHTGGNSYEQYF	TGTGCCAGCAGCCATACAGGGGGCAACTCCTACGAGCAGTACTTC
TRBD1	TRBJ2-1	.	14	TRBV29-1	CSVEKGQGHSEQFF	TGCAGCGTTGAAAAGGGACAGGGTCATTCTGAGCAGTTCTTC